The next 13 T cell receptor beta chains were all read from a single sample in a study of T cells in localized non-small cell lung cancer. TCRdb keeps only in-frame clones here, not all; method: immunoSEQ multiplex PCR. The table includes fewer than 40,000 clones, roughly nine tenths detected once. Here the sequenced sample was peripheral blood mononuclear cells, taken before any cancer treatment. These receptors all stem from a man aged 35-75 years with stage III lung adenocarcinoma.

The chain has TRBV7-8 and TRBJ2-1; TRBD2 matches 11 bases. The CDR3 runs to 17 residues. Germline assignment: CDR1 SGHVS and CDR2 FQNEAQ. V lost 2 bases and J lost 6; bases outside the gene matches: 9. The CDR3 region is CASSLSRLAGRPNEQFF. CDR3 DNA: TGTGCCAGCAGCTTAAGCCGACTAGCGGGGAGACCCAATGAGCAGTTCTTC. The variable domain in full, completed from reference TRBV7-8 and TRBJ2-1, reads GAGVSQSPRYKVAKRGQDVALRCDPISGHVSLFWYQQALGQGPEFLTYFQNEAQLDKSGLPSDRFFAERPEGSVSTLKIQRTQQEDSAVYLCASSLSRLAGRPNEQFFGPGTRLTVL.

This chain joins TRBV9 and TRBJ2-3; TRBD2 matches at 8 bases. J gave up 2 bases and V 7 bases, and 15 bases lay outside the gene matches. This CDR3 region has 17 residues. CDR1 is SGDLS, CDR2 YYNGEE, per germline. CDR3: CASPKRWVAGLTDTQYF. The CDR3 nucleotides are TGTGCCAGCCCTAAGAGGTGGGTAGCGGGACTCACAGATACGCAGTATTTT.

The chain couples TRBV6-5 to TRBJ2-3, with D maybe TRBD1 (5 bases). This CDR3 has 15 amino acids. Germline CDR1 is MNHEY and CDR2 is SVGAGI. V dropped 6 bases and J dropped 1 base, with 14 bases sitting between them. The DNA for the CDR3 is TGTGCCAGCAGGCGTCTTTGGGGCGGCACAGATACGCAGTATTTT. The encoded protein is CASRRLWGGTDTQYF.

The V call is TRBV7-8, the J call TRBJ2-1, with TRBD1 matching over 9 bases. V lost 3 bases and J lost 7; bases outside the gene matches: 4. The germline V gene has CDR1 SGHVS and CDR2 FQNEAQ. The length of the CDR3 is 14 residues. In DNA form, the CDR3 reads TGTGCCAGCAGCTTTGGACAGGGGTGGAATGAGCAGTTCTTC. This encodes CASSFGQGWNEQFF.

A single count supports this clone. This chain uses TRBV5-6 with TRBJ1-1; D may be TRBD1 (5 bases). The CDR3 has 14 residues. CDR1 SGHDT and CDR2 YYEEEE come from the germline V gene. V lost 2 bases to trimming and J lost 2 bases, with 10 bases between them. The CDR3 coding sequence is TGTGCCAGCAGCTTAGGGGCAGGCAACACTGAAGCTTTCTTT. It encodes CASSLGAGNTEAFF.

The CDR3 here is CASSESSGTGYQPQHF. The CDR3 DNA reads as TGCGCCAGCAGTGAGTCTTCCGGGACAGGGTATCAGCCCCAGCATTTT. The rearrangement links TRBV10-2 to TRBJ1-5; TRBD1 agrees at 9 bases. The germline CDR1 and CDR2 sequences are WSHSY and SAAADI. The CDR3 loop spans 16 amino acids. Unmatched junction bases numbered 5, after V lost 0 bases and J lost 5 bases.

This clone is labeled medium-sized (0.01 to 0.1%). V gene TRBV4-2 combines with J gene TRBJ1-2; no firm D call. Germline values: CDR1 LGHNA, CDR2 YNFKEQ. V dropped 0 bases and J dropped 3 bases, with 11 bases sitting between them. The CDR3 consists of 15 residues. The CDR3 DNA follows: TGTGCCAGCAGCCAAGATCCTGGCGACTACTATGGCTACACCTTC. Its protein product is CASSQDPGDYYGYTF.

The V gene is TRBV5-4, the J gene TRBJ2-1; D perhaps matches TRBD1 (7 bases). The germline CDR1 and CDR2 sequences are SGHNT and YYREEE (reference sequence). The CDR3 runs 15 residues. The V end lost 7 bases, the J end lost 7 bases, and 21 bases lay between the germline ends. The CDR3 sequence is CASSQGGGLGNEQFF. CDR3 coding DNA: TGTGCCAGCTCCCAGGGGGGTGGTTTAGGGAATGAGCAGTTCTTC.

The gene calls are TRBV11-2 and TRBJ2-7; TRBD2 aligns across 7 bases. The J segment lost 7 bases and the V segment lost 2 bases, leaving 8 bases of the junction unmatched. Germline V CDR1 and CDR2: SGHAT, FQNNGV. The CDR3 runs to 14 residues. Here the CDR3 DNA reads TGTGCCAGCAGCTTAAACAGCGGGGTCACGGAGCAGTACTTC. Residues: CASSLNSGVTEQYF.

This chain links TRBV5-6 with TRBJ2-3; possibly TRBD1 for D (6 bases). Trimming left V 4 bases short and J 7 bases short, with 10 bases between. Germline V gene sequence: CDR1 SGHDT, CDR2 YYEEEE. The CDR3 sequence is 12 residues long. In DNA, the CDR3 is TGTGCCAGCAGCGGGGGCTCGTATACGCAGTATTTT. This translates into CASSGGSYTQYF. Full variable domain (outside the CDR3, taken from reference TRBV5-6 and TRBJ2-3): DAGVTQSPTHLIKTRGQQVTLRCSPKSGHDTVSWYQQALGQGPQFIFQYYEEEERQRGNFPDRFSGHQFPNYSSELNVNALLLGDSALYLCASSGGSYTQYFGPGTRLTVL.

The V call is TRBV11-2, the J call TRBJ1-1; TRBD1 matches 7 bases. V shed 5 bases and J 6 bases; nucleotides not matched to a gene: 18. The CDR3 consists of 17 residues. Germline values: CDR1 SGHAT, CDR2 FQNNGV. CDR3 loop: CASSRVRFGTDRAEAFF. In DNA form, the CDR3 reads TGTGCCAGCAGCCGCGTTCGGTTCGGGACAGATCGCGCTGAAGCTTTCTTT.

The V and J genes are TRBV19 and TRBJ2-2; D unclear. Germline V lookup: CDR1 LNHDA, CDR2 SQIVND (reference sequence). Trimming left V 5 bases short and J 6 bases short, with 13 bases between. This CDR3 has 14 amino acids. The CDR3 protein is CASSFDRLAGELFF. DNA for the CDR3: TGTGCCAGTAGTTTTGATCGGTTGGCCGGGGAGCTGTTTTTT.

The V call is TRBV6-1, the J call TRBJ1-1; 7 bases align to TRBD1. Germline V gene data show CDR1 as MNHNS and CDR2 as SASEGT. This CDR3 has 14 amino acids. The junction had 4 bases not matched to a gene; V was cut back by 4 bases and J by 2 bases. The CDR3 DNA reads TGTGCCAGCAGTGCGACAGGGATAAACACTGAAGCTTTCTTT. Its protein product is CASSATGINTEAFF.